This T cell receptor (beta chain) appears in the sequencing data of a study of T-cell reconstitution after alpha-beta-depleted transplantation in children. Study outcomes and limitations: T cells produced anew were the main source of T-cell counts and diversity one year after transplant. There were reportedly several hundred expanded graft clones from which alpha-beta T cells came about two months after transplant. In some patients, recipient T cells and intrathymic progenitors surviving conditioning explained high day-60 diversity.

It was with unique molecular identifiers that the TCRbeta library was prepared. TCRdb fed the PCR reads into MiXCR, producing one record per CDR3 protein. Of hundreds of thousands of distinct CDR3 sequences in the sample, 10% to 15% were seen once. This clonotype was seen a handful of times. Its antigen is unidentified. There are 16 residues in the CDR3. Trimming removed 3 bases from V and 3 bases from J; junction bases left unmatched: 9. The material sequenced was PBMCs, mostly from graft donor cells, taken 360 days after TCRalphabeta/CD19-depleted stem cell transplant. The chain couples TRBV12-3 or TRBV12-4 to TRBJ2-5; 8 bases match TRBD1. The clonotype originates from a male patient between 5 and 17 years old who had a stem cell transplant for acute myeloid leukemia, so the T cells may come from the graft donor. CDR3 sequence: CASSLWGTGVKETQYF. CDR3 coding DNA: TGTGCCAGCAGTTTGTGGGGGACAGGAGTAAAAGAGACCCAGTACTTC.